The rows below give T cell receptor beta chains drawn from one sample of a study of shared T cell receptors in the human thymus. This table comes from immunoSEQ multiplex PCR, and its TCRdb copy is limited to in-frame clones, with some not included. Of more than 550,000 clones in the sample, roughly 88% are singletons; the top ten hold about 0.011%. The sample also formed part of further work on human thymus T cells.

The sequencing sample was made of thymocytes. The receptors were sampled from a girl less than two years old with a congenital heart defect. Each CDR3 is given with its conserved first and last residue.

J | V | CDR3
TRBJ1-2 | TRBV6-1 | CASRPGGGNYGYTF
TRBJ2-5 | TRBV6-1 | CASTRTGAGETQYF
TRBJ1-5 | TRBV6-6 | CASSSPDRSNQPQHF
TRBJ1-6 | TRBV19 | CASSNRTGKSSYNSPLHF
TRBJ1-1 | TRBV7-7 | CASSLRENTEAFF
TRBJ1-4 | TRBV7-2 | CASSSTTNEKLFF
TRBJ2-4 | TRBV5-6 | CASSLSRQGNIQYF
TRBJ1-6 | TRBV30 | CAWSARGGRRDSPLHF
TRBJ2-1 | TRBV12-5 | CASGWESGGTYNEQFF
TRBJ2-7 | TRBV5-1 | CASSSGMGSYEQYF
- | TRBV7-2 | CASSLGWGGELFF
TRBJ1-6 | TRBV7-8 | CASSLWDRANSPLHF
TRBJ1-4 | TRBV16 | CASSQPQPGHDEKLFF
TRBJ2-5 | TRBV29-1 | CSVDGGQLIQETQYF
TRBJ2-3 | TRBV2 | CASSDRDRPTDTQYF
TRBJ2-5 | TRBV14 | CASSLSGAGEETQYF
TRBJ2-3 | TRBV7-2 | CASSLNGGGGDTQYF
TRBJ2-5 | TRBV7-3 | CASSLGHQETQYF
TRBJ1-1 | TRBV6-5 | CASHRRGTEAFF
TRBJ2-3 | TRBV5-1 | CASSLDGTSTDTQYF
TRBJ2-7 | TRBV6-6 | CASSYPSDAGEQYF
TRBJ1-6 | TRBV7-2 | CASSLGGPGDSPLHF
TRBJ2-7 | TRBV4-2 | CASSETSPAYEQYF
TRBJ2-3 | TRBV6-5 | CASSYGPLGTDTQYF
TRBJ1-1 | TRBV20-1 | CSAIGTFF
TRBJ1-1 | TRBV19 | CASKRKGTTGNTEAFF
TRBJ1-6 | TRBV4-3 | CASRNVRDSNSPLHF
TRBJ2-1 | TRBV4-2 | CASSPRGARNEQFF
TRBJ1-4 | TRBV25-1 | CATARKREKLFF